Below are 24 T cell receptor beta chains sequenced from a single sample in a study of blood T cells in healthy people across ages. The authors ran a second PCR of roughly 6 to 12 cycles using a sample-barcoded 5' primer and a J-beta primer mix. A single record per CDR3 protein comes from TCRdb applying MiXCR to the 5' RACE reads. The sample comprises approximately 1.5 million distinct CDR3 sequences, under 55% of which are singletons, and over 3.5% rests with the top ten. What was sequenced was blood. The receptors shown here come from a woman aged 18-29 years in good health.

In its sample, this clonotype was seen a few times. This sequence joins TRBV4-2 and TRBJ1-1, with a weak D call TRBD1 (5 bases). The V end lost 3 bases, the J end lost 4 bases, and 15 bases lay between the germline ends. In germline, CDR1 is LGHNA, CDR2 YNFKEQ. The CDR3 sequence is 15 residues long. The CDR3 DNA reads TGTGCCAGCAGCCAGGTACCGGGACCTTTCACTGAAGCTTTCTTT. As protein: CASSQVPGPFTEAFF.

This clonotype was counted only a few times. V usage is TRBV9 and J usage is TRBJ1-6; TRBD1 matches 7 bases. The ends lost 4 bases at V and 11 bases at J; junction bases unmatched: 12. The CDR3 extends over 15 amino acids. The germline V gene encodes CDR1 SGDLS and CDR2 YYNGEE. The CDR3: CASSQGVGSYPPLHF. The CDR3 DNA sequence: TGTGCCAGCAGCCAGGGGGTCGGGTCATACCCACCCCTCCACTTT.

The chain recombines TRBV20-1 with TRBJ2-5; 12 positions agree with TRBD1. The DNA matches TRBJ2-7 better at its end, which makes the J call doubtful. Germline CDR1 DFQATT, CDR2 SNEGSKA (reference sequence). The length of the CDR3 is 13 residues. The CDR3 loop is CSAGDRGLSEQYF. CDR3 bases: TGCAGTGCCGGGGACAGGGGGCTGTCCGAGCAGTACTTC.

This clonotype showed up just a few times. The J gene is TRBJ1-1, the V gene TRBV29-1, with D uncertain. Deletions cut 6 bases from V and 0 bases from J, with 11 bases between. CDR3 length: 13 residues. Germline CDR1 and CDR2: SQVTM and ANQGSEA. The CDR3 loop is CSVLDGLNTEAFF. CDR3 DNA: TGCAGCGTCCTGGACGGGTTGAACACTGAAGCTTTCTTT.

J is TRBJ1-5 and V is TRBV12-3 or TRBV12-4; 10 nucleotides agree with TRBD1. With V trimmed by 2 bases and J by 7 bases, 8 bases remained unmatched. The CDR3 spans 16 residues. CDR3 nucleotides: TGTGCCAGCAGTTTATTTGACAGGGGGCATAAGCAGCCCCAGCATTTT. Its translation: CASSLFDRGHKQPQHF.

The table lists this clonotype with a few counts. This rearrangement joins TRBV6-2 or TRBV6-3 to TRBJ2-5; D possibly matches TRBD1 or TRBD2 (5 bases each). Germline CDR1 and CDR2: MNHEY and SVGEGT. The CDR3 consists of 14 residues. Deletions cut 2 bases from V and 4 bases from J, with 11 bases between. In DNA form, the CDR3 reads TGTGCCAGCAGTTACCCGTCGAGGGGAGAGACCCAGTACTTC. It codes for CASSYPSRGETQYF.

V and J are TRBV10-3 and TRBJ2-5, with a possible D match to TRBD2 (5 bases). From germline, CDR1 is ENHRY and CDR2 SYGVKD. This CDR3 has 12 amino acids. Trimming removed 8 bases from V and 5 bases from J, with 12 bases in between. Here the CDR3 DNA reads TGTGCCATCGGAAGGACTCAGGAGACCCAGTACTTC. Translating it yields CAIGRTQETQYF.

In the case of this clonotype: Possible read error: a much larger clone is one base away. This chain connects TRBV29-1 to TRBJ2-3, with D maybe TRBD2 (5 bases). V was trimmed by 1 base and J by 3 bases, leaving 11 bases between them. Germline values: CDR1 SQVTM, CDR2 ANQGSEA. The CDR3 contains 14 residues. The CDR3 DNA is TGCAGCGTTGAAGGTCGATCGGGAACAGATACGCAGTATTTT. Residues: CSVEGRSGTDTQYF.

The rearrangement links TRBV20-1 to TRBJ1-1, with unresolved D. The germline V and J ends were trimmed by 1 base and 1 base, with 13 bases remaining between them. The CDR3 totals 15 residues. The germline CDR1 and CDR2 sequences are DFQATT and SNEGSKA (reference sequence). The CDR3 spells CSARVKTAGNTEAFF. The CDR3 DNA reads as TGCAGTGCTAGAGTTAAAACCGCGGGGAACACTGAAGCTTTCTTT.

This clonotype has more than one count but fewer than ten. Germline and junction disagree at one end, which may indicate a read error. This rearrangement joins TRBV20-1 to TRBJ2-7; tentatively, D is TRBD1 (6 bases). Looked up from germline, CDR1 is DFQATT and CDR2 is SNEGSKA (reference sequence). CDR3 size: 14 residues. The CDR3 bases are TGCAGTGCCAGAGTAGGGACATTGACCTACGAGCAGTACTTC. It codes for CSARVGTLTYEQYF.

The chain recombines TRBV7-9 with TRBJ1-1; D perhaps matches TRBD1 (6 bases). V lost 5 bases and J lost 5, with 12 bases in between. The germline V gene encodes CDR1 SEHNR and CDR2 FQNEAQ (reference sequence). The CDR3 spans 13 residues. For the CDR3, the DNA is TGTGCCAGCAGCAAACAGGGTGGAACTGAAGCTTTCTTT. Encoded protein: CASSKQGGTEAFF.

The chain has TRBV6-5 and TRBJ1-1; D unresolved. Per the germline V gene, CDR1 is MNHEY and CDR2 is SVGAGI. Between the trimmed V and J ends, which lost 6 bases and 3 bases, there was a span of 11 bases. The CDR3 is 13 amino acids. The CDR3 loop reads CASRTPWDTEAFF. As DNA, the CDR3 is TGTGCCAGCAGGACACCATGGGACACTGAAGCTTTCTTT.

The V call is TRBV29-1, the J call TRBJ2-5; a possible D gene is TRBD2 (5 bases). V lost 3 bases and J lost 4, with 15 bases in between. The CDR3 totals 14 residues. CDR1 is SQVTM, CDR2 ANQGSEA, per germline. CDR3 sequence: CSVDSSRRRETQYF. For the CDR3, the DNA is TGCAGCGTTGACTCTAGCCGGAGACGAGAGACCCAGTACTTC.

This clonotype was seen at least ten times. V usage is TRBV29-1 and J usage is TRBJ2-3, with a weak D call TRBD2 (7 bases). This CDR3 is 12 amino acids long. Between the trimmed V and J ends, which lost 3 bases and 4 bases, there was a span of 8 bases. Germline V gives CDR1 SQVTM, CDR2 ANQGSEA. The CDR3 nucleotides are TGCAGCGTTGAGCGGGGGCCAGATACGCAGTATTTT. Translating gives CSVERGPDTQYF.

A few counts support this clonotype. This sequence joins TRBV5-1 and TRBJ2-1, with 12 bases matching TRBD2. Looked up from germline, CDR1 is SGHRS and CDR2 is YFSETQ. The junction had 3 bases not matched to a gene; V was cut back by 0 bases and J by 2 bases. This CDR3 has 17 residues. CDR3 nucleotides: TGCGCCAGCAGCTTGGTTGCTAGCGGGGGGGCCTACAATGAGCAGTTCTTC. Encoded protein: CASSLVASGGAYNEQFF.

The chain has TRBV20-1 and TRBJ2-3, with a tentative D call TRBD2 (6 bases). The germline V gene has CDR1 DFQATT and CDR2 SNEGSKA (reference sequence). Trimming took off 8 bases at V and 0 bases at J, with 15 bases between the two ends. The CDR3 contains 14 residues. The CDR3 reads CSSRRRGSTDTQYF. Here the CDR3 DNA reads TGCAGTTCCCGTCGGCGGGGAAGCACAGATACGCAGTATTTT.

The rearrangement joins TRBV9 to TRBJ2-2; 11 bases line up with TRBD2. The CDR3 has 16 amino acids. V lost 2 bases, J lost 4 bases, and 4 bases stayed unmatched. Germline assignment: CDR1 SGDLS and CDR2 YYNGEE. The CDR3 DNA follows: TGTGCCAGCAGCGTGGTAGCGGGAGGGAGCACCGGGGAGCTGTTTTTT. Translated, it gives CASSVVAGGSTGELFF. Supplemented by reference TRBV9 and TRBJ2-2, the full variable domain reads DSGVTQTPKHLITATGQRVTLRCSPRSGDLSVYWYQQSLDQGLQFLIQYYNGEERAKGNILERFSAQQFPDLHSELNLSSLELGDSALYFCASSVVAGGSTGELFFGEGSRLTVL.

This clonotype was detected ten times or more. The rearrangement links TRBV15 to TRBJ2-1; D gene uncertain. Germline V gene lookup returns CDR1 LNHNV and CDR2 YYDKDF (reference sequence). Between the trimmed V and J ends, which lost 1 base and 9 bases, there was a span of 7 bases. This CDR3 is built from 12 residues. Written as DNA, the CDR3 is TGTGCCACCAGCAGAGTAAGAGTTGAGCAGTTCTTC. Protein product: CATSRVRVEQFF.

The chain combines TRBV10-3 with TRBJ1-1; 9 bases align to TRBD1. The V segment lost 2 bases and the J segment 8 bases; nucleotides outside the gene matches: 6. This CDR3 region has 14 residues. Germline V lookup: CDR1 ENHRY, CDR2 SYGVKD. The CDR3 DNA reads TGTGCCATCAGTGAGAATTTACAGGGGGCCGAAGCTTTCTTT. Translation: CAISENLQGAEAFF.

The V call is TRBV20-1, the J call TRBJ1-1; no definite D call. Germline V CDR1 and CDR2: DFQATT, SNEGSKA (reference sequence). This CDR3 has 13 residues. Trimming left V 2 bases short and J 4 bases short, with 11 bases between. In nucleotides, the CDR3 is TGCAGTGCTAGAATGGGGAGCTTCACTGAAGCTTTCTTT. This encodes CSARMGSFTEAFF.

CDR3 coding DNA: TGCGCCAGCAGCCGCCAACTAGCGGGAGGTTCCCACGAGCAGTACTTC. Protein: CASSRQLAGGSHEQYF. This chain connects TRBV4-3 to TRBJ2-7, with TRBD2 matching 12 bases. V lost 4 bases and J lost 5; bases outside the gene matches: 9. This CDR3 is 16 amino acids long. Germline lookup yields CDR1 LGHNA and CDR2 YSLEER.

The genes are TRBV2 and TRBJ2-1; 7 positions agree with TRBD2. Germline V gives CDR1 SNHLY, CDR2 FYNNEI. CDR3 length: 15 residues. The trim removed 7 bases at V and 1 base at J, leaving 7 bases unmatched. The CDR3 spells CASKMAGASYNEQFF. The DNA for the CDR3 is TGTGCCAGCAAGATGGCGGGAGCGTCCTACAATGAGCAGTTCTTC.

This sequence joins TRBV5-1 and TRBJ2-1; TRBD2 might be the D (5 bases). Germline CDR1 and CDR2: SGHRS and YFSETQ. This CDR3 is 12 amino acids long. The V end was cut by 6 bases, the J end by 13 bases, with 17 bases between. In nucleotides, the CDR3 is TGCGCCAGCATCGACGTCGGGGAGACCCAGTTCTTC. This gives the protein CASIDVGETQFF. The variable domain in full, completed from reference TRBV5-1 and TRBJ2-1, reads KAGVTQTPRYLIKTRGQQVTLSCSPISGHRSVSWYQQTPGQGLQFLFEYFSETQRNKGNFPGRFSGRQFSNSRSEMNVSTLELGDSALYLCASIDVGETQFFGPGTRLTVL.

In this sample, this clonotype turned up a few times. V usage is TRBV6-6 and J usage is TRBJ2-4, with D hard to call. This CDR3 has 15 amino acids. Germline-derived CDR1 and CDR2 are MNHNY and SVGAGI (reference sequence). The germline V and J ends were trimmed by 8 bases and 0 bases, with 14 bases remaining between them. CDR3 sequence: CASEAGVLAKNIQYF. The CDR3, as DNA: TGTGCCAGCGAGGCTGGCGTCTTAGCCAAAAACATTCAGTACTTC.